This record looks at one TCR beta chain sequence and its context. Its antigen is unidentified. The data are from a study of T cell responses to AZD1222 COVID-19 vaccine. This CDR3 has 15 residues. V shed 5 bases, J shed 10 bases, and the junction held 16 bases outside the gene matches. Germline assignment: CDR1 PRHDT and CDR2 FYEKMQ (reference sequence). Assay: immunoSEQ multiplex PCR; the TCRdb copy retains only in-frame clones and omits some. Of around 110,000 clones listed, over 75% were seen once; the top ten hold more than 2.5%. General study points: Of the AZD1222 recipients, only 5 or 6 were seropositive at baseline. White British donors predominated, females outnumbered males, and clonal diversity was possibly underestimated. Elevations in Spike-specific TCR breadth and depth followed administration of two AZD1222 doses.

The specimen was peripheral blood, collected on day 0 of AZD1222 vaccination. The origin of this receptor is an adult in good health. The rearrangement joins TRBV13 to TRBJ1-1; 7 bases align to TRBD1. CDR3 sequence (DNA): TGTGCCAGCAGCCCCCAGGGGCAGGGGGGAAGAGGAGCTTTCTTT. Translated, it gives CASSPQGQGGRGAFF.